The following is a T cell receptor beta chain sequence with its context. Clones were read by immunoSEQ multiplex PCR, and TCRdb kept only the in-frame ones, dropping some. The sample has under 80,000 clones; roughly 85% are singletons. CDR1 SGHNT and CDR2 YENEEA come from the germline V gene. With 1 base removed from V and 5 bases from J, the gap between germline ends came to 11 bases. The CDR3 covers 14 residues. The sample belongs to a study of OX40 agonist ivuxolimab in advanced cancers. The chain employs TRBV11-3 and TRBJ2-5, with TRBD2 as a possible D gene (5 bases). The source is an adult with an advanced solid tumor such as melanoma, head and neck, liver or kidney cancer. Here the sequenced sample was CD4+ or CD8+ T cells sorted from blood, taken in a trial of the OX40 agonist ivuxolimab. This chain's CDR3 is CASSLGRGWETQYF. CDR3 nucleotide sequence: TGTGCCAGCAGCTTAGGTCGGGGTTGGGAGACCCAGTACTTC.